Below, 17 T cell receptor beta chains from the same sample are listed, as sequenced in a study of early stage breast cancer tumors. The method was immunoSEQ multiplex PCR; TCRdb's version includes in-frame clones alone and lacks a portion of them. The sample has tens of thousands of clones, under 60% seen once. The sequencing input was breast tumor tissue. Receptors originate from a person in their fifties with breast cancer.

The chain combines TRBV6-6 with TRBJ2-3; 10 bases line up with TRBD2. The CDR3 is 16 amino acids. J gave up 5 bases and V 2 bases, and 7 bases lay outside the gene matches. CDR1 MNHNY and CDR2 SVGAGI come from the germline V gene (reference sequence). The CDR3 region is CASSYLLAGALDTQYF. The CDR3 bases are TGTGCCAGCAGTTACCTTCTAGCGGGAGCTCTAGATACGCAGTATTTT.

The rearrangement joins TRBV5-4 to TRBJ2-7; D not certain. Trimming shortened V by 3 bases and J by 2 bases, and 6 bases separated the two germline ends. This CDR3 comprises 12 residues. The germline V gene has CDR1 SGHNT and CDR2 YYREEE (reference sequence). This CDR3 is CASSSGPYEQYF. The CDR3 nucleotides read TGTGCCAGCAGCTCCGGGCCCTACGAGCAGTACTTC. The entire variable domain, with the rest obtained from reference TRBV5-4 and TRBJ2-7, is as follows: ETGVTQSPTHLIKTRGQQVTLRCSSQSGHNTVSWYQQALGQGPQFIFQYYREEENGRGNFPPRFSGLQFPNYSSELNVNALELDDSALYLCASSSGPYEQYFGPGTRLTVT.

This clone was observed a handful of times. The chain links TRBV7-2 to TRBJ2-7, with 9 bases identical to TRBD2. The germline CDR1 and CDR2 sequences are SGHTA and FQGNSA. This CDR3 is built from 14 residues. The J segment lost 5 bases and the V segment lost 5 bases, leaving 7 bases of the junction unmatched. The CDR3 DNA sequence: TGTGCCAGCAGCCGAGCGGGAGGCTTGGACGAGCAGTACTTC. Amino acid sequence: CASSRAGGLDEQYF. Full variable domain (missing parts from reference TRBV7-2 and TRBJ2-7): GAGVSQSPSNKVTEKGKDVELRCDPISGHTALYWYRQSLGQGLEFLIYFQGNSAPDKSGLPSDRFSAERTGGSVSTLTIQRTQQEDSAVYLCASSRAGGLDEQYFGPGTRLTVT.

The V and J genes are TRBV5-6 and TRBJ2-5; TRBD1 aligns across 8 bases. The CDR3 covers 15 residues. Trimming took 4 bases from V and 5 from J; bases not matched to a gene: 10. Per the germline V gene, CDR1 is SGHDT and CDR2 is YYEEEE. For the CDR3, the DNA is TGTGCCAGCAGCGAGACCGGGACAGGCCTGGAGACCCAGTACTTC. Protein product: CASSETGTGLETQYF.

The V gene is TRBV7-2, the J gene TRBJ2-4; no clear D gene. Germline CDR1 and CDR2: SGHTA and FQGNSA. V was pared by 5 bases and J by 8 bases, with 13 bases between. This CDR3 contains 13 residues. The CDR3 protein is CASSPRVEDIQYF. The DNA of the CDR3 is TGTGCCAGCAGCCCTAGGGTTGAGGACATTCAGTACTTC.

The rearrangement uses TRBV6-6 and TRBJ2-1; possibly TRBD2 for D (5 bases). Looked up from germline, CDR1 is MNHNY and CDR2 is SVGAGI (reference sequence). The CDR3 spans 14 residues. With 10 bases removed from V and 4 bases from J, the gap between germline ends came to 17 bases. CDR3 DNA sequence: TGTGCCACCCAGATGTACCGAGGGTACAATGAGCAGTTCTTC. Translated: CATQMYRGYNEQFF.

This clone was detected once. The chain combines TRBV4-2 with TRBJ2-1, with unresolved D. V lost 0 bases and J 7 bases, leaving 4 bases between the germline ends. The germline CDR1 and CDR2 sequences are LGHNA and YNFKEQ. This CDR3 contains 12 residues. The CDR3 DNA is TGTGCCAGCAGCCAAGAAGTAAATGAGCAGTTCTTC. Translation gives CASSQEVNEQFF.

This clone was counted ten times or more. The chain is built from TRBV7-2 and TRBJ2-7, with 13 bases fitting TRBD2. This CDR3 comprises 15 residues. CDR1 and CDR2 from the germline V gene are SGHTA and FQGNSA. V was pared by 4 bases and J by 6 bases, with 6 bases of the junction left unmatched. The CDR3 spells CASSSTGTSGTEQYF. The CDR3 region has the DNA TGTGCCAGCAGCTCTACCGGGACTAGCGGGACCGAGCAGTACTTC.

J is TRBJ2-1 and V is TRBV7-8; tentatively, D is TRBD1 or TRBD2 (5 bases each). The germline V gene has CDR1 SGHVS and CDR2 FQNEAQ. The V end lost 6 bases, the J end lost 0 bases, and 12 bases lay between the germline ends. This CDR3 has 15 amino acids. In DNA, the CDR3 is TGTGCCAGCAGTCCTTGGGGGAGCTCCTACAATGAGCAGTTCTTC. Its protein product is CASSPWGSSYNEQFF.

The chain is built from TRBV9 and TRBJ2-1; D is unresolved. The germline CDR1 and CDR2 sequences are SGDLS and YYNGEE. The V gene lost 2 bases and the J gene lost 5 bases, with 8 bases spanning the gap. There are 13 residues in the CDR3. CDR3 in amino acids: CASSVDGDNEQFF. CDR3 nucleotide sequence: TGTGCCAGCAGCGTGGACGGAGACAATGAGCAGTTCTTC.

This clone was picked up many times. The V and J genes are TRBV5-1 and TRBJ2-7; D not certain. The CDR3 loop spans 14 amino acids. Per germline, CDR1 SGHRS and CDR2 YFSETQ. V lost 4 bases and J 2 bases, leaving 13 bases between the germline ends. In DNA form, the CDR3 reads TGCGCCAGCAGCCCCCTCGGCGGCGCCTACGAGCAGTACTTC. It yields the protein CASSPLGGAYEQYF. The full variable domain, completed using reference TRBV5-1 and TRBJ2-7, is KAGVTQTPRYLIKTRGQQVTLSCSPISGHRSVSWYQQTPGQGLQFLFEYFSETQRNKGNFPGRFSGRQFSNSRSEMNVSTLELGDSALYLCASSPLGGAYEQYFGPGTRLTVT.

This clone has more than one count but fewer than ten. CDR3 loop: CASSLGTVDLNTQYF. CDR3 bases: TGCGCCAGCAGCTTGGGGACAGTTGACTTGAATACGCAGTATTTT. The chain recombines TRBV5-1 with TRBJ2-3, with a tentative D call TRBD1 (6 bases). V gave up 0 bases and J gave up 7 bases, with 15 bases separating them. Germline lookup yields CDR1 SGHRS and CDR2 YFSETQ. The CDR3 consists of 15 residues.

The genes are TRBV7-2 and TRBJ2-3; 7 positions match TRBD2. CDR3 length: 16 residues. Germline CDR1 SGHTA, CDR2 FQGNSA. Losses at the gene ends were 5 bases for V and 2 bases for J; bases not matched to a gene: 10. The CDR3 nucleotides are TGTGCCAGCAGCCCTAATCCTAGCGGACTCACAGATACGCAGTATTTT. Translation gives CASSPNPSGLTDTQYF. Full variable domain (missing parts from reference TRBV7-2 and TRBJ2-3): GAGVSQSPSNKVTEKGKDVELRCDPISGHTALYWYRQSLGQGLEFLIYFQGNSAPDKSGLPSDRFSAERTGGSVSTLTIQRTQQEDSAVYLCASSPNPSGLTDTQYFGPGTRLTVL.

The gene calls are TRBV5-6 and TRBJ1-2; D is ambiguous. The V and J ends lost 3 bases and 7 bases respectively, with 10 bases between them. This CDR3 has 12 residues. Germline assignment: CDR1 SGHDT and CDR2 YYEEEE. For the CDR3, the DNA is TGTGCCAGCAGCTGGGAGGACGGTGGCTACACCTTC. Translating gives CASSWEDGGYTF.

A single count supports this clone. This chain joins TRBV6-1 and TRBJ2-1; 13 nucleotides match TRBD2. Germline V gene data show CDR1 as MNHNS and CDR2 as SASEGT. V dropped 4 bases and J dropped 8; count of bases not matched to a gene: 5. The CDR3 is 15 residues long. In DNA form, the CDR3 reads TGTGCCAGCAGTGGGACTAGCGGGAGTAGGTATGAGCAGTTCTTC. Its protein is CASSGTSGSRYEQFF.

The chain couples TRBV28 to TRBJ2-7; TRBD2 might be the D (5 bases). The CDR3 is made up of 13 amino acids. Trimming pared 4 bases from V and 5 bases from J, leaving 12 bases between. Germline values: CDR1 MDHEN, CDR2 SYDVKM. CDR3 coding DNA: TGTGCCAGCAGTTCCGGGAAAAAACACGAGCAGTACTTC. It codes for CASSSGKKHEQYF. Full variable domain (outside the CDR3, taken from reference TRBV28 and TRBJ2-7): DVKVTQSSRYLVKRTGEKVFLECVQDMDHENMFWYRQDPGLGLRLIYFSYDVKMKEKGDIPEGYSVSREKKERFSLILESASTNQTSMYLCASSSGKKHEQYFGPGTRLTVT.

The chain combines TRBV23-1 with TRBJ1-2, with D possibly TRBD1 on 5 matching bases. TRBV23-1 is flagged as an ORF with uncertain function. The CDR3 runs 12 residues. V was trimmed by 5 bases and J by 6 bases, leaving 10 bases between them. Here the CDR3 reads CASSSPGNGYTF. DNA of the CDR3: TGCGCCAGCAGTTCCCCAGGGAATGGCTACACCTTC.